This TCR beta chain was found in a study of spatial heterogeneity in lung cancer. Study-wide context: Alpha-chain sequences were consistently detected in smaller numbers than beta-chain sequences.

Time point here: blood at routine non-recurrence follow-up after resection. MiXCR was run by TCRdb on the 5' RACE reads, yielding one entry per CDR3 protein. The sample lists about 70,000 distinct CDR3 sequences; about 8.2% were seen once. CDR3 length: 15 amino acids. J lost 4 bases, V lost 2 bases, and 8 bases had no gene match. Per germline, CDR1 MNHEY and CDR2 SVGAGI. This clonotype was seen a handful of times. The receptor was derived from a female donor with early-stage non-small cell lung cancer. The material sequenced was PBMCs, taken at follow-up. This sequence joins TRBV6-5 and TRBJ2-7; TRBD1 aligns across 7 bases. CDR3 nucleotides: TGTGCCAGCAGTTACCAATCAGTACAGGGGTACGAGCAGTACTTC. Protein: CASSYQSVQGYEQYF.